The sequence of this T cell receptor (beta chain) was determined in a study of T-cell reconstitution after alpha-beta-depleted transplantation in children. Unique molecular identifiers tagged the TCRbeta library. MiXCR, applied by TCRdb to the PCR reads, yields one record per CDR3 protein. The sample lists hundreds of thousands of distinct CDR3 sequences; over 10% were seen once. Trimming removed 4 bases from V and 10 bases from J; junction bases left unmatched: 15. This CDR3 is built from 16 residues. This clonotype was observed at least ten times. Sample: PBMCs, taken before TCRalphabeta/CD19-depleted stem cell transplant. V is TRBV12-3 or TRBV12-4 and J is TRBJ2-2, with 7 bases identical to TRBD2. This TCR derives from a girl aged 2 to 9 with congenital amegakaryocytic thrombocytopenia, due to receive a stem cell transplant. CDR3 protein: CASSSKTAGGSEELFF. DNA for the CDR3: TGTGCCAGCAGTTCGAAAACCGCCGGGGGGTCCGAGGAGCTGTTTTTT.